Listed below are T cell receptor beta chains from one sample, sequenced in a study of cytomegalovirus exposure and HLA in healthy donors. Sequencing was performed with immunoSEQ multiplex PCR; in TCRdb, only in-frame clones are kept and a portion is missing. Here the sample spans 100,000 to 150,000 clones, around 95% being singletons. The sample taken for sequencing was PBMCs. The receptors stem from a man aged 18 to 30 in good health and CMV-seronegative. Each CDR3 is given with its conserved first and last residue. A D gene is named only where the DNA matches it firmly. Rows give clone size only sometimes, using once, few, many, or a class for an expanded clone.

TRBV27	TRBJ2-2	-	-	CASTLGEKSNTGELFF	TGTGCCAGCACCCTCGGGGAGAAATCGAACACCGGGGAGCTGTTTTTT
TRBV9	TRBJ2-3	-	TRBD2	CASSSTGRANTQYF	TGTGCCAGCAGCTCCACCGGGAGGGCAAATACGCAGTATTTT
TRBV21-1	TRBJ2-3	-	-	CASSKATSGGTDTQYF	TGTGCCAGCAGCAAAGCGACTAGCGGTGGAACAGATACGCAGTATTTT
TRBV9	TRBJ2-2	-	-	CASGIDAANTGELFF	TGTGCCAGCGGAATCGACGCGGCGAACACCGGGGAGCTGTTTTTT
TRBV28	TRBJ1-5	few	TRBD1	CASHGQGSQPQHF	TGTGCCAGCCATGGACAGGGTTCCCAGCCCCAGCATTTT
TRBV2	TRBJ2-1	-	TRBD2	CASSGPASGSKMDEQFF	TGTGCCAGCAGTGGTCCCGCGAGCGGGAGTAAGATGGATGAGCAGTTCTTC
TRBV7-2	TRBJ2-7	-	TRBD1	CASSLDRGPAEQYF	TGTGCCAGCAGCTTGGACAGGGGACCAGCCGAGCAGTACTTC
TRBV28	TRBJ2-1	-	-	CASSPTSFYNEQFF	TGTGCCAGCAGTCCTACTAGTTTCTACAATGAGCAGTTCTTC
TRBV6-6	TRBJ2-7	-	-	CASSPTESSYEQYF	TGTGCCAGCAGTCCGACAGAGAGCTCCTACGAGCAGTACTTC
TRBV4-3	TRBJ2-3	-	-	CASSQDSGTDTQYF	TGCGCCAGCAGCCAAGATTCAGGGACAGATACGCAGTATTTT
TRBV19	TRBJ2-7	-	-	CASSPQGRAYEQYF	TGTGCCAGTAGCCCCCAGGGGCGCGCCTACGAGCAGTACTTC
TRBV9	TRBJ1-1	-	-	CASSVAGQGGRTEAFF	TGTGCCAGCAGCGTAGCAGGGCAAGGGGGACGCACTGAAGCTTTCTTT
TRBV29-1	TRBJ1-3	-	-	CSVDQLDSGNTIYF	TGCAGCGTTGACCAGCTAGATTCTGGAAACACCATATATTTT
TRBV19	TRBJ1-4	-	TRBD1	CATSRDRGIQKLFF	TGTGCCACAAGCCGGGACAGGGGCATTCAAAAACTGTTTTTT
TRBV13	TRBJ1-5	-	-	CASSLGGGHQPQHF	TGTGCCAGCAGCTTGGGGGGGGGCCATCAGCCCCAGCATTTT
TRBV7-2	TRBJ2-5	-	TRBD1	CASTRGLQETQYF	TGTGCCAGCACCAGGGGGTTACAAGAGACCCAGTACTTC
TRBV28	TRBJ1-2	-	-	CASSFSDYGYTF	TGTGCCAGCAGTTTCTCGGACTATGGCTACACCTTC
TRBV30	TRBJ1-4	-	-	CACQRGGEKLFF	TGTGCCTGCCAGAGGGGAGGTGAAAAACTGTTTTTT
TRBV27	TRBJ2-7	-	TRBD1	CASSFGTDYEQYF	TGTGCCAGCTCCTTCGGGACAGATTACGAGCAGTACTTC
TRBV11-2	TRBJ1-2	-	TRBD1	CASSLVGQGTYGYTF	TGTGCCAGCAGCTTAGTAGGACAGGGGACCTATGGCTACACCTTC
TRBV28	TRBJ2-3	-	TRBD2	CASSLRGASDTQYF	TGTGCCAGCAGTTTGCGGGGGGCATCAGATACGCAGTATTTT
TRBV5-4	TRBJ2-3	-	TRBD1	CASSPPDRATDTQYF	TGTGCCAGCAGCCCCCCGGACAGGGCCACAGATACGCAGTATTTT
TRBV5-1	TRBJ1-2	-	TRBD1	CASSFTGTDNYGYTF	TGCGCCAGCAGCTTTACCGGGACAGATAACTATGGCTACACCTTC
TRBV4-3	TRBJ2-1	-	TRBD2	CASSPGTSGRYNEQFF	TGCGCCAGCAGCCCCGGGACTAGCGGGAGGTACAATGAGCAGTTCTTC
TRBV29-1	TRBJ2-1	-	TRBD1	CSVDRDRDANEQFF	TGCAGCGTTGACAGAGACAGGGATGCCAATGAGCAGTTCTTC
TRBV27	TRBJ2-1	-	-	CASTFSAGTNEQFF	TGTGCCAGCACCTTTTCCGCGGGGACGAATGAGCAGTTCTTC
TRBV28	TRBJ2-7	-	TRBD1	CASSTTGGLSYEQYF	TGTGCCAGCAGTACGACAGGGGGCCTCTCCTACGAGCAGTACTTC
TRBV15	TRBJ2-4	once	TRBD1	CATSRSDRAGKNIQYF	TGTGCCACCAGCAGATCTGACAGGGCGGGCAAAAACATTCAGTACTTC
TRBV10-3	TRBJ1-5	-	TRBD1	CAISGGDRAQPQHF	TGTGCCATCAGTGGGGGGGACAGGGCTCAGCCCCAGCATTTT
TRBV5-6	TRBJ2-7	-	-	CASSFGHEQYF	TGTGCCAGCAGTTTCGGTCACGAGCAGTACTTC
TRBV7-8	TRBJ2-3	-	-	CASSPRQLTSTDTQYF	TGTGCCAGCAGCCCCCGACAGCTTACTAGCACAGATACGCAGTATTTT
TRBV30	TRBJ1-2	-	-	CAWSLPSRAVGYTF	TGTGCCTGGAGTCTCCCCAGCAGGGCCGTTGGCTACACCTTC
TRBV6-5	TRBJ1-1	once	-	CASSYGAGEAFF	TGTGCCAGCAGTTACGGGGCAGGTGAAGCTTTCTTT
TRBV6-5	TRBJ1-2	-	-	CASSTEGGYYGYTF	TGTGCCAGCAGTACCGAGGGGGGGTACTATGGCTACACCTTC
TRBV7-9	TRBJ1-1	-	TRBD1	CASSGTGRSEAFF	TGTGCCAGCAGCGGGACAGGGAGGTCTGAAGCTTTCTTT
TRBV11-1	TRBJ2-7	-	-	CASSLDFSGDSYEQYF	TGTGCCAGCAGCTTAGATTTTAGCGGAGACTCCTACGAGCAGTACTTC
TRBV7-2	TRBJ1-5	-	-	CASSLDSPTGYSNQPQHF	TGTGCCAGCAGCTTAGATTCCCCTACAGGCTATAGCAATCAGCCCCAGCATTTT
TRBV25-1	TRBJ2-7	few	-	CASSEAGQRSPQYF	TGTGCCAGCAGCGAGGCGGGACAGCGATCCCCGCAGTACTTC
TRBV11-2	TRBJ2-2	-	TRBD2	CASSQPGSGRPLFF	TGTGCCAGCAGCCAACCTGGTAGCGGGAGACCGCTGTTTTTT
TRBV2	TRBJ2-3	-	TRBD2	CASSRLAGRGGTQYF	TGTGCCAGCAGTCGACTAGCGGGCCGGGGAGGTACGCAGTATTTT
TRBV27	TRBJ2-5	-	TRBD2	CASSRTSGETQYF	TGTGCCAGCAGTCGGACTAGCGGAGAGACCCAGTACTTC
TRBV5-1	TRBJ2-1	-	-	CASSLVLFGSYNEQFF	TGCGCCAGCAGCTTGGTTTTATTCGGCTCCTACAATGAGCAGTTCTTC
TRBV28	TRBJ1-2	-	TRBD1	CASSLYAGDRVMSGYTF	TGTGCCAGCAGTTTGTACGCGGGTGACAGGGTAATGAGTGGCTACACCTTC
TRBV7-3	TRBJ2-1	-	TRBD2	CASSLTPTSGGVGNEQFF	TGTGCCAGCAGCTTAACCCCTACTAGCGGGGGAGTTGGGAATGAGCAGTTCTTC
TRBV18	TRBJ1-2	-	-	CASSPYGAILQGGYTF	TGTGCCAGCTCACCGTACGGGGCCATTCTACAGGGTGGCTACACCTTC
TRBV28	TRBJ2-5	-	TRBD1	CASSTPDRPVGETQYF	TGTGCCAGCAGTACCCCGGACAGGCCCGTTGGTGAGACCCAGTACTTC
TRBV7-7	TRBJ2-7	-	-	CASSLGGGPAYEQYF	TGTGCTAGCAGCTTAGGAGGAGGGCCAGCCTACGAGCAGTACTTC
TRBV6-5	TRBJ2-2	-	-	CASRGGSNTGELFF	TGTGCCAGCAGAGGAGGGTCGAACACCGGGGAGCTGTTTTTT